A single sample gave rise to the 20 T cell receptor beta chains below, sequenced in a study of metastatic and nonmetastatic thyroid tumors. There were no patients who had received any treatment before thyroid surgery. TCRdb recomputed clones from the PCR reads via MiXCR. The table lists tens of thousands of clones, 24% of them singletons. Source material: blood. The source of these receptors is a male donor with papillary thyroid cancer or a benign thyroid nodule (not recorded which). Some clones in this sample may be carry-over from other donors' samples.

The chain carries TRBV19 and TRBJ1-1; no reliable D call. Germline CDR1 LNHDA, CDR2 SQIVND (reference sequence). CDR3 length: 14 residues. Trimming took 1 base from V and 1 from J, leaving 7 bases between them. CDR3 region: CASSIGSSNTEAFF. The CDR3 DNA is TGTGCCAGTAGTATAGGATCGTCGAACACTGAAGCTTTCTTT.

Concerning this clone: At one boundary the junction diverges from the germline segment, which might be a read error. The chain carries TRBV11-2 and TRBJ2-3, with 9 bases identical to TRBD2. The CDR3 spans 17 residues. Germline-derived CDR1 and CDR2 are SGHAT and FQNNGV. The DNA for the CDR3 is TGTGCCAGCATCTTAGATTCCGGGACTAGCTCCACAGATACGCAGTATTTT. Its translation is CASILDSGTSSTDTQYF.

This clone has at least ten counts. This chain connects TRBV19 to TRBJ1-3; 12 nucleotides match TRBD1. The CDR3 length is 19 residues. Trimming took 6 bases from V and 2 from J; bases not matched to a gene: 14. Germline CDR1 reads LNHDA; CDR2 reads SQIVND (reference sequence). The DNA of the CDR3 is TGTGCCAGTAGAAAAGTCGGGACAGGGGGCATCGGCGCTGGAAACACCATATATTTT. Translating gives CASRKVGTGGIGAGNTIYF.

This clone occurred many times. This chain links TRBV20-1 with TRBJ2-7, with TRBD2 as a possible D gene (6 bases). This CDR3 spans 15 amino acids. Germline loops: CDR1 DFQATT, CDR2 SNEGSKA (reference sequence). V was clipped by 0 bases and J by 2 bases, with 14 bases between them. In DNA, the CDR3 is TGCAGTGCTAGAGATCAAACGGGAGCTCCCTACGAGCAGTACTTC. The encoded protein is CSARDQTGAPYEQYF.

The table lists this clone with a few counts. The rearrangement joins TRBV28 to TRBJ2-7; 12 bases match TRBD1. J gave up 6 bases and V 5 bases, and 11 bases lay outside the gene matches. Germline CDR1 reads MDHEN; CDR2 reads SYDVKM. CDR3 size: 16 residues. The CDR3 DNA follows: TGTGCCAGCAGTCAGCCCCGGGACAGGGGGCTGGGCGAGCAGTACTTC. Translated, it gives CASSQPRDRGLGEQYF.

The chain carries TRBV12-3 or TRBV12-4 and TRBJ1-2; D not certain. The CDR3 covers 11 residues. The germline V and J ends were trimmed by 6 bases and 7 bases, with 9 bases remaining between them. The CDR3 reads CASSNSGGYTF. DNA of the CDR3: TGTGCCAGCAGCAACTCAGGTGGCTACACCTTC.

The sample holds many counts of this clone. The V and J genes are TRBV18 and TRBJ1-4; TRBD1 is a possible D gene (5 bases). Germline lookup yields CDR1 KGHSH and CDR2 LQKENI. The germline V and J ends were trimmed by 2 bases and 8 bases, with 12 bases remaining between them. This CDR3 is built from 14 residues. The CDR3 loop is CASSPFQGYEKLFF. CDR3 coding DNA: TGTGCCAGCTCACCATTCCAGGGTTACGAAAAACTGTTTTTT.

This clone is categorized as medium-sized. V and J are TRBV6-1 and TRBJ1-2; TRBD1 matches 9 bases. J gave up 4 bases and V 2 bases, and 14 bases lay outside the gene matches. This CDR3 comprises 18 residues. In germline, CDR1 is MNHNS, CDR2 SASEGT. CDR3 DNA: TGTGCCAGCAGTGAAAGGGGCGGGACAGGGCGATATTCCTATGGCTACACCTTC. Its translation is CASSERGGTGRYSYGYTF.

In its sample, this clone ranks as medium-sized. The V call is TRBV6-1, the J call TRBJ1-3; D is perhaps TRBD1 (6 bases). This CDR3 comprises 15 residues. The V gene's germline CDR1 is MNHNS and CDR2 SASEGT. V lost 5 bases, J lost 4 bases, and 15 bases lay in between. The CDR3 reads CASSRGGWIGNTIYF. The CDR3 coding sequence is TGTGCCAGCAGTCGGGGGGGCTGGATCGGAAACACCATATATTTT.

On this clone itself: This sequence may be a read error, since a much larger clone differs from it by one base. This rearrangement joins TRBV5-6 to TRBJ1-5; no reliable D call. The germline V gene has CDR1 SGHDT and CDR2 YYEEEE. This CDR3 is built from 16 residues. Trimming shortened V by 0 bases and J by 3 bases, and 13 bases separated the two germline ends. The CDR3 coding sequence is TGTGCCAGCAGCTTGGGGGTGACGAATATCAATCAGCCCCAGCATTTT. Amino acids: CASSLGVTNINQPQHF. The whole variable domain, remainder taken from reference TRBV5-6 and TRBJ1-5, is DAGVTQSPTHLIKTRGQQVTLRCSPKSGHDTVSWYQQALGQGPQFIFQYYEEEERQRGNFPDRFSGHQFPNYSSELNVNALLLGDSALYLCASSLGVTNINQPQHFGDGTRLSIL.

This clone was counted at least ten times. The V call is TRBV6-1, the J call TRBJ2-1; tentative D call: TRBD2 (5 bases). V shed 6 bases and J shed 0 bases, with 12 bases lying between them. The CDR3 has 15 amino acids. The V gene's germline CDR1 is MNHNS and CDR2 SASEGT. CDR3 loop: CASRARASSYNEQFF. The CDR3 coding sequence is TGTGCCAGCAGAGCGAGGGCCAGCTCCTACAATGAGCAGTTCTTC.

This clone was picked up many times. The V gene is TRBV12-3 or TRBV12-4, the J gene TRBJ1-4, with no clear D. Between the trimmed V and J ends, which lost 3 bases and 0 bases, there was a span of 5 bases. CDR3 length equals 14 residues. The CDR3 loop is CASSFAATNEKLFF. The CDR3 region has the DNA TGTGCCAGCAGTTTCGCCGCAACTAATGAAAAACTGTTTTTT.

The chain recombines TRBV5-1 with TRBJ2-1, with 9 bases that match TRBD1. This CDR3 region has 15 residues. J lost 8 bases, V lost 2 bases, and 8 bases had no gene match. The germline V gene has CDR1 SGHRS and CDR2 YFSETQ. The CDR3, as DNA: TGCGCCAGCAGCTTTGGGGACAGGGATGCCGATGAGCAGTTCTTC. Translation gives CASSFGDRDADEQFF. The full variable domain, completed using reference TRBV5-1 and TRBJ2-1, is KAGVTQTPRYLIKTRGQQVTLSCSPISGHRSVSWYQQTPGQGLQFLFEYFSETQRNKGNFPGRFSGRQFSNSRSEMNVSTLELGDSALYLCASSFGDRDADEQFFGPGTRLTVL.

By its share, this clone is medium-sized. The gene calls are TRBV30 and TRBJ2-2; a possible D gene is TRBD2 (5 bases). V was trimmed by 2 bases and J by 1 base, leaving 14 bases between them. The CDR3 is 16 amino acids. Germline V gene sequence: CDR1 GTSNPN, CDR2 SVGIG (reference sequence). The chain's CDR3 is CAWSRGTRLNTGELFF. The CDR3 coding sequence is TGTGCCTGGAGTCGGGGTACCCGACTGAACACCGGGGAGCTGTTTTTT.

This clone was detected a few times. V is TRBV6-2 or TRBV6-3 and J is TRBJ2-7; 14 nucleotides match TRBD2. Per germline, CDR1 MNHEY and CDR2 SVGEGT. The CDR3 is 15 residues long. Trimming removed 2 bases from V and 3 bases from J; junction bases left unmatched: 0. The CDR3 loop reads CASSYGTSGSYEQYF. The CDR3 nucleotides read TGTGCCAGCAGTTACGGGACTAGCGGGAGCTACGAGCAGTACTTC.

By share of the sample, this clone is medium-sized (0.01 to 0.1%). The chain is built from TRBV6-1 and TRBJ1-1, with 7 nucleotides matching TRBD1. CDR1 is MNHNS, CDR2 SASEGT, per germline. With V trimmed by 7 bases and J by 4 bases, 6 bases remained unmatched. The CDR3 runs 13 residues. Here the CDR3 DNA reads TGTGCCAGCAACCAACAGGGGAGCACTGAAGCTTTCTTT. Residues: CASNQQGSTEAFF.

The CDR3 bases are TGTGCCAGCAGCCAATCGACAGGGGGTATCGGTGGCTACACCTTC. It translates to CASSQSTGGIGGYTF. V gene TRBV3-1 combines with J gene TRBJ1-2; TRBD1 aligns across 9 bases. Per the germline V gene, CDR1 is LGHDT and CDR2 is YNNKEL (reference sequence). With V trimmed by 2 bases and J by 7 bases, 8 bases remained unmatched. The CDR3 loop spans 15 amino acids.

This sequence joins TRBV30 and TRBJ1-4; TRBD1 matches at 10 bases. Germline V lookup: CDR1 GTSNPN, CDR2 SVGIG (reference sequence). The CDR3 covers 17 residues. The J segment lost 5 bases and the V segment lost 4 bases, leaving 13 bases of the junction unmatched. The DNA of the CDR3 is TGTGCCTGGAACCCGGGACAGGGGCTGGGGACCAATGAAAAACTGTTTTTT. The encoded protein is CAWNPGQGLGTNEKLFF. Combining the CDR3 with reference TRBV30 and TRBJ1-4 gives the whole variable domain SQTIHQWPATLVQPVGSPLSLECTVEGTSNPNLYWYRQAAGRGLQLLFYSVGIGQISSEVPQNLSASRPQDRQFILSSKKLLLSDSGFYLCAWNPGQGLGTNEKLFFGSGTQLSVL.

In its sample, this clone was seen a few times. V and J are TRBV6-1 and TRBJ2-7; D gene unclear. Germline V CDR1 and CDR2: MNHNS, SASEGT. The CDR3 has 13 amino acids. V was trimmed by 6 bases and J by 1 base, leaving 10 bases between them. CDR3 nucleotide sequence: TGTGCCAGCAGCTTCCGGGTGTCCTACGAGCAGTACTTC. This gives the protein CASSFRVSYEQYF.

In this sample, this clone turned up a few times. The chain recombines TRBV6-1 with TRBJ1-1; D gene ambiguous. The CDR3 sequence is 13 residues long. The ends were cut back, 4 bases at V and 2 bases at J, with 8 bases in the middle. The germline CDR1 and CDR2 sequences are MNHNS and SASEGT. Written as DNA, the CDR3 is TGTGCCAGCAGTGTCTCAAGCAACACTGAAGCTTTCTTT. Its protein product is CASSVSSNTEAFF.